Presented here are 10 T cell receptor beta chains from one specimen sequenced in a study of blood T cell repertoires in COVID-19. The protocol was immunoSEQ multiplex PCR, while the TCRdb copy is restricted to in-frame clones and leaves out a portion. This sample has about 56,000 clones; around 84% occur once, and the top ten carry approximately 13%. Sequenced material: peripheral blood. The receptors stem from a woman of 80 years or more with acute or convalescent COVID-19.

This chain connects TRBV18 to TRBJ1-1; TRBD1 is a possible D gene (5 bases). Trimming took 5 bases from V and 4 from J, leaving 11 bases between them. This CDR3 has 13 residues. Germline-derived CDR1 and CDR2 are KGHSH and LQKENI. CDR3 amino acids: CASSEGQVTEAFF. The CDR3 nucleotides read TGTGCCAGCTCAGAAGGACAAGTCACTGAAGCTTTCTTT.

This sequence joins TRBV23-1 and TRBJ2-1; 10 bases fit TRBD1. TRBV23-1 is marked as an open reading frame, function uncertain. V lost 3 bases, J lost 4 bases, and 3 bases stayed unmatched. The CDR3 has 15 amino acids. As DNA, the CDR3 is TGCGCCAGCAGTCATTCGGGACAGGGGTACAATGAGCAGTTCTTC. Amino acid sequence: CASSHSGQGYNEQFF.

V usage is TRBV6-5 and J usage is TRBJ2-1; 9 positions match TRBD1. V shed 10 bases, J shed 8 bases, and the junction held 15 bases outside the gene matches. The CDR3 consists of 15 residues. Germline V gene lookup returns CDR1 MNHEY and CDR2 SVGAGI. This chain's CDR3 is CAILPSGTGRDEQFF. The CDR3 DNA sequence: TGTGCCATTCTACCCTCCGGGACAGGGAGGGATGAGCAGTTCTTC.

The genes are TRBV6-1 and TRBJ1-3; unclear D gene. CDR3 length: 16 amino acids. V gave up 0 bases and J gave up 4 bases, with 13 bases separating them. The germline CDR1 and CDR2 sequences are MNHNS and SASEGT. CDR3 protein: CASSEAVGMGGNTIYF. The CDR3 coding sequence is TGTGCCAGCAGTGAAGCGGTCGGAATGGGCGGAAACACCATATATTTT.

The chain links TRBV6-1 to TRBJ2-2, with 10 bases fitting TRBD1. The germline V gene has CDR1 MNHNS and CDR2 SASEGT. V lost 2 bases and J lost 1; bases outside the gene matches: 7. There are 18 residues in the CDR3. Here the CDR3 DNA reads TGTGCCAGCAGTGAATCCAGGTGGACAGGGGGGAACACCGGGGAGCTGTTTTTT. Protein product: CASSESRWTGGNTGELFF.

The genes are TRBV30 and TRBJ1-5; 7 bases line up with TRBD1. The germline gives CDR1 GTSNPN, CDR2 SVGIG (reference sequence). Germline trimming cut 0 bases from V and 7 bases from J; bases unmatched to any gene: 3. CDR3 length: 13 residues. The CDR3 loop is CAWSVRGLQPQHF. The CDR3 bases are TGTGCCTGGAGTGTTAGGGGGCTGCAGCCCCAGCATTTT.

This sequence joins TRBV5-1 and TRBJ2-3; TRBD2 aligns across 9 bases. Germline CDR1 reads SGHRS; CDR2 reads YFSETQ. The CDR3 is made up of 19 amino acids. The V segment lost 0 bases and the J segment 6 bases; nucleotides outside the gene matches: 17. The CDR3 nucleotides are TGCGCCAGCAGCTTGGGCATGAGGTCTAGCGGGACTACCATGGATACGCAGTATTTT. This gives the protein CASSLGMRSSGTTMDTQYF.

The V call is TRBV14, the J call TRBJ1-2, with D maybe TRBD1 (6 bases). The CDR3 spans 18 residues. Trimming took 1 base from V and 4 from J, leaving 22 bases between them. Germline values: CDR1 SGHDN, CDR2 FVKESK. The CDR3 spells CASSQVSSGPGDSYGYTF. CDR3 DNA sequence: TGTGCCAGCAGCCAAGTAAGTAGTGGGCCAGGGGATTCCTATGGCTACACCTTC.

Here the CDR3 DNA reads TGTGCCAGCAGACCACAGATATTTTCTGAAGCTTTCTTT. The encoded protein is CASRPQIFSEAFF. The chain joins TRBV2 to TRBJ1-1; D not certain. V gave up 6 bases and J gave up 6 bases, with 14 bases separating them. CDR3 size: 13 residues. Germline CDR1 and CDR2: SNHLY and FYNNEI.

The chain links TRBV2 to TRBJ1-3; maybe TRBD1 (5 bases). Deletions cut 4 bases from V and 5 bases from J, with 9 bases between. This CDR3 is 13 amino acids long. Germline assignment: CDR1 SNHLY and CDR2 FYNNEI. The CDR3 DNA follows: TGTGCCAGCAGTGCGGCAGGGAGAAACACCATATATTTT. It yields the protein CASSAAGRNTIYF.